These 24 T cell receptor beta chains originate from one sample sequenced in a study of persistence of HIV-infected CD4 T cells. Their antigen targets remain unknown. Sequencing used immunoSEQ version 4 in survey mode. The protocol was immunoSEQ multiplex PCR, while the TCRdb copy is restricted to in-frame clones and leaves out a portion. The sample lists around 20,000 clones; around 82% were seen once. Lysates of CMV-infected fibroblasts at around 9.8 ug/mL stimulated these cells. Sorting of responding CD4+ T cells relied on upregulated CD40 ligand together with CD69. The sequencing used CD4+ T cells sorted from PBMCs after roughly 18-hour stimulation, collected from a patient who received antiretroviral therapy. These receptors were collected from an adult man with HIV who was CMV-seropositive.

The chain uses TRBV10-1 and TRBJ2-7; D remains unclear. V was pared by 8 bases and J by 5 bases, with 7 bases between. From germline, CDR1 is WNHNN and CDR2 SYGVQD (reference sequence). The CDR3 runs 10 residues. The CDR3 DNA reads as TGCGCCAGCCCCCAGAACGAGCAGTACTTC. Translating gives CASPQNEQYF.

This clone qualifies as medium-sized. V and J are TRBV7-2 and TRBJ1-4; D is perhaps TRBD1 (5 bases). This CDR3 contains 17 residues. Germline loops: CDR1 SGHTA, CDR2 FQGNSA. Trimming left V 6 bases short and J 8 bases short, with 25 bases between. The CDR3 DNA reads TGTGCCAGCAGTTTAAGACGGGACGAGCGGCGCGCGGAAAAACTGTTTTTT. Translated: CASSLRRDERRAEKLFF.

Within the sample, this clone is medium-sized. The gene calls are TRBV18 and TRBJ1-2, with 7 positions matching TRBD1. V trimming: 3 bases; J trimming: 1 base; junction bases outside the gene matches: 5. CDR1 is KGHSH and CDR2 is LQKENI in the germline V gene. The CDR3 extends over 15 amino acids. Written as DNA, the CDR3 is TGTGCCAGCTCACCGGTGGGACAGAGTAACTATGGCTACACCTTC. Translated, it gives CASSPVGQSNYGYTF.

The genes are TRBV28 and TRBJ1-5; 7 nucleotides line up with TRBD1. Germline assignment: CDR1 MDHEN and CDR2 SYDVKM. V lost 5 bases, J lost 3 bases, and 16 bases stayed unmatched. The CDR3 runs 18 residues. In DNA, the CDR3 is TGTGCCAGCAGTCCCGCCCCGATCCGGGACAGCATCAATCAGCCCCAGCATTTT. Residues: CASSPAPIRDSINQPQHF.

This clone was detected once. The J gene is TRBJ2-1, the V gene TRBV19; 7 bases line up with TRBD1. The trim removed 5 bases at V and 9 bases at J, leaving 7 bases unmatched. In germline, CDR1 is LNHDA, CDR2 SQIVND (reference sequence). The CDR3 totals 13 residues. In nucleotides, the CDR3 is TGTGCCAGTAGTGCCGGGACAGTAGGTGAGCAGTTCTTC. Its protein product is CASSAGTVGEQFF.

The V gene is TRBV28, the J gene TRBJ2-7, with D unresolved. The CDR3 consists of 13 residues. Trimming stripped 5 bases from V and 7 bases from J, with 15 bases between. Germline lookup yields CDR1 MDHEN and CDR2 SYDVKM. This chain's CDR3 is CASSLRQPREQYF. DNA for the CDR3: TGTGCCAGCAGTCTCCGACAACCTCGAGAGCAGTACTTC.

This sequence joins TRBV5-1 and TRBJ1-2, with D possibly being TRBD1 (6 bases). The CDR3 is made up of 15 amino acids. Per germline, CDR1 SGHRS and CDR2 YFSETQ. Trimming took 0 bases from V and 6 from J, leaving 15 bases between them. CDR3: CASSLGTQGPHGYTF. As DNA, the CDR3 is TGCGCCAGCAGCTTGGGGACTCAGGGGCCCCATGGCTACACCTTC. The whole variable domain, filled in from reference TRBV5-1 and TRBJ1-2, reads KAGVTQTPRYLIKTRGQQVTLSCSPISGHRSVSWYQQTPGQGLQFLFEYFSETQRNKGNFPGRFSGRQFSNSRSEMNVSTLELGDSALYLCASSLGTQGPHGYTFGSGTRLTVV.

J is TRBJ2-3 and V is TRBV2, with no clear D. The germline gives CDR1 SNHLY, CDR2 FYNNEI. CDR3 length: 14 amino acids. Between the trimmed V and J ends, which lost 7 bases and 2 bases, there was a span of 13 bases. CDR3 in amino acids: CASKDTAPTDTQYF. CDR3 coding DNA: TGTGCCAGCAAAGACACAGCCCCCACAGATACGCAGTATTTT. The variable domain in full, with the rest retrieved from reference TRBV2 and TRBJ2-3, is EPEVTQTPSHQVTQMGQEVILRCVPISNHLYFYWYRQILGQKVEFLVSFYNNEISEKSEIFDDQFSVERPDGSNFTLKIRSTKLEDSAMYFCASKDTAPTDTQYFGPGTRLTVL.

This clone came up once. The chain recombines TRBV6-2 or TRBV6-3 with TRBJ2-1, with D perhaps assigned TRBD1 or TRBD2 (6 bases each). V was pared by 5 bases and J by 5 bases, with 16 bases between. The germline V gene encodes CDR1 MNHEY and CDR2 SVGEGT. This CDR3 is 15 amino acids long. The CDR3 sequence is CASSRTRGANNEQFF. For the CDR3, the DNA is TGTGCCAGCAGTAGGACGAGGGGGGCCAACAATGAGCAGTTCTTC.

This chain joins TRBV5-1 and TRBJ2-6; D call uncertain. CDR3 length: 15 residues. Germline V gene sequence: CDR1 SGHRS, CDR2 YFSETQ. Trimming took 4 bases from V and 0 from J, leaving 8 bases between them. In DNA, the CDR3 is TGCGCCAGCAGCCTAAGACCCTCTGGGGCCAACGTCCTGACTTTC. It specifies CASSLRPSGANVLTF.

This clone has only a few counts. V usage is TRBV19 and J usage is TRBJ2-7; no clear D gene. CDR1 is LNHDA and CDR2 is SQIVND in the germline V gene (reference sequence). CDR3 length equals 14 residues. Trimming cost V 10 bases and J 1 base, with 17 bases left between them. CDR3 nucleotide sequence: TGTGCCATCCCACCCCCTGACCGGTCCTACGAGCAGTACTTC. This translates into CAIPPPDRSYEQYF.

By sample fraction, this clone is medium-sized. The CDR3 protein is CASSLVAMNTEAFF. The CDR3, as DNA: TGTGCCAGCAGCCTGGTGGCCATGAACACTGAAGCTTTCTTT. The chain has TRBV7-8 and TRBJ1-1, with D unclear. Between the trimmed V and J ends, which lost 5 bases and 0 bases, there was a span of 10 bases. CDR1 is SGHVS and CDR2 is FQNEAQ in the germline V gene. This CDR3 is built from 14 residues.

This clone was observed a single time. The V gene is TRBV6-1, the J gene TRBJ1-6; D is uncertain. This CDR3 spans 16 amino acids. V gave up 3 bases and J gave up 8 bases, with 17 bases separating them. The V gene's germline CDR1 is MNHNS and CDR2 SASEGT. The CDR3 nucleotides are TGTGCCAGCAGTGAGGGCTTCCCCGCCTGGGATTCACCCCTCCACTTT. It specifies CASSEGFPAWDSPLHF.

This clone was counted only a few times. In DNA form, the CDR3 reads TGTGCCAGTCAACGGGAATCGGGAAACACCATATATTTT. This gives the protein CASQRESGNTIYF. V gene TRBV19 combines with J gene TRBJ1-3, with D uncertain. The CDR3 spans 13 residues. The germline V and J ends were trimmed by 8 bases and 4 bases, with 12 bases remaining between them. Germline V gives CDR1 LNHDA, CDR2 SQIVND (reference sequence).

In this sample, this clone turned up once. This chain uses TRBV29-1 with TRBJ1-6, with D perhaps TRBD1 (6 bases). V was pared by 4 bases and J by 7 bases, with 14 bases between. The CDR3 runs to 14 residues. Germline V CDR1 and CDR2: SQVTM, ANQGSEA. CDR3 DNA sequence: TGCAGCGTTGTGGTCGGACAGAGAAATTCACCCCTCCACTTT. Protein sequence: CSVVVGQRNSPLHF.

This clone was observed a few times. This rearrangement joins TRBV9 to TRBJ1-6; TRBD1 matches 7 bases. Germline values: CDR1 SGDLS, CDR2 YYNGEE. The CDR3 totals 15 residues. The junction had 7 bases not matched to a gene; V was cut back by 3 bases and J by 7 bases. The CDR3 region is CASSAGTAENSPLHF. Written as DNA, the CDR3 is TGTGCCAGCAGCGCAGGGACAGCCGAAAATTCACCCCTCCACTTT.

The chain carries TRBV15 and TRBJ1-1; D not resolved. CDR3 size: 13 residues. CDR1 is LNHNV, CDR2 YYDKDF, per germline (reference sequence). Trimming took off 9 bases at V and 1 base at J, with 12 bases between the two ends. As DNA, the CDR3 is TGTGCCACTACCAAACAAGAGAACACTGAAGCTTTCTTT. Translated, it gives CATTKQENTEAFF.

The CDR3 DNA sequence: TGTGCCAGCAGCGAGGTGACGAGACACTTAAACTATGGCTACACCTTC. It specifies CASSEVTRHLNYGYTF. This chain uses TRBV28 with TRBJ1-2; unclear D gene. Germline CDR1 MDHEN, CDR2 SYDVKM. The CDR3 loop spans 16 amino acids. V lost 6 bases and J lost 2, with 19 bases in between.

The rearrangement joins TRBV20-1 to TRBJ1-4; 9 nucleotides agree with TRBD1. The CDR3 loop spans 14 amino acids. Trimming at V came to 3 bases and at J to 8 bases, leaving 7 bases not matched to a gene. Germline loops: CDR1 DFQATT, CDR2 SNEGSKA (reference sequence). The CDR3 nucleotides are TGCAGTGCTAGTGACCGGGACAGGGACGAAAAACTGTTTTTT. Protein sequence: CSASDRDRDEKLFF.

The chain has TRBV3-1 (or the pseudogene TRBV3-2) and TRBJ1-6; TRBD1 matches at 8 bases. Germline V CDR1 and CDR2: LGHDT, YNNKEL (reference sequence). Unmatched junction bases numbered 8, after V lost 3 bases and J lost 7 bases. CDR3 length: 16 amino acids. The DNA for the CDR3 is TGTGCCAGCAGCCAGGCGGGACAGGAGATCAATTCACCCCTCCACTTT. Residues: CASSQAGQEINSPLHF.

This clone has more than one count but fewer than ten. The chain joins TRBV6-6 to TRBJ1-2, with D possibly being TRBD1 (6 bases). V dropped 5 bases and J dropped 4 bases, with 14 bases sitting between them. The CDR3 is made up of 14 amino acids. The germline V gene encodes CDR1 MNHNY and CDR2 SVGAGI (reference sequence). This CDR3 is CASSAGARSYGYTF. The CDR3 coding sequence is TGTGCCAGCAGTGCAGGGGCTAGGAGCTATGGCTACACCTTC.

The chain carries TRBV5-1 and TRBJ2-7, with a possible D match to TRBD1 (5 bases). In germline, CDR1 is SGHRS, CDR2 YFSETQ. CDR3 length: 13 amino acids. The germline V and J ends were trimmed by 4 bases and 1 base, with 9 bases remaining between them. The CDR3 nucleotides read TGCGCCAGCAGCCACGACAGATCCTACGAGCAGTACTTC. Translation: CASSHDRSYEQYF.

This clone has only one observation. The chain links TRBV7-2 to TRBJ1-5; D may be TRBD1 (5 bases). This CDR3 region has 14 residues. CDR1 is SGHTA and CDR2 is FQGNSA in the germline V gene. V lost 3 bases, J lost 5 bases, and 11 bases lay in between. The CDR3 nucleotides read TGTGCCAGCAGCTTCGGGGGGTCGCATCAGCCCCAGCATTTT. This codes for CASSFGGSHQPQHF.

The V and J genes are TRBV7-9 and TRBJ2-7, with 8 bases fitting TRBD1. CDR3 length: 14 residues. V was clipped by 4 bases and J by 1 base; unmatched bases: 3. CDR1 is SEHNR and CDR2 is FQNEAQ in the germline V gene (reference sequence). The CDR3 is CASSWNRGSYEQYF. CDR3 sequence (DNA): TGTGCCAGCAGCTGGAACAGGGGGTCCTACGAGCAGTACTTC. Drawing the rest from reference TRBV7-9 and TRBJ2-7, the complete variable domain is DTGVSQNPRHKITKRGQNVTFRCDPISEHNRLYWYRQTLGQGPEFLTYFQNEAQLEKSRLLSDRFSAERPKGSFSTLEIQRTEQGDSAMYLCASSWNRGSYEQYFGPGTRLTVT.